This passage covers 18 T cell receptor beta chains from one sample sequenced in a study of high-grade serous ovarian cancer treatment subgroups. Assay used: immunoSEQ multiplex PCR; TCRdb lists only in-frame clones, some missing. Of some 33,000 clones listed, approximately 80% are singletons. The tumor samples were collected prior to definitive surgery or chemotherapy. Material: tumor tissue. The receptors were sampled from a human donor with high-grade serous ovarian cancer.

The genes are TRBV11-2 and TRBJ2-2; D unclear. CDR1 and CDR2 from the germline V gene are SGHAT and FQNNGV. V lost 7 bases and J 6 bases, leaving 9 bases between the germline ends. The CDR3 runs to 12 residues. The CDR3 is CASNISPGELFF. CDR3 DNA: TGTGCCAGCAACATCTCTCCCGGGGAGCTGTTTTTT. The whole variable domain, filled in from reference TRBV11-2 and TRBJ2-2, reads EAGVAQSPRYKIIEKRQSVAFWCNPISGHATLYWYQQILGQGPKLLIQFQNNGVVDDSQLPKDRFSAERLKGVDSTLKIQPAKLEDSAVYLCASNISPGELFFGEGSRLTVL.

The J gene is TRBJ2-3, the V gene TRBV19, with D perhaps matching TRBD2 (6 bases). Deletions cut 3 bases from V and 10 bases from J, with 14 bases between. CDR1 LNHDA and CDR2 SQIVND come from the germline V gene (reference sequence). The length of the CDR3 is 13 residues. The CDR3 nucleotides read TGTGCCAGTAGTATGGGGACTCCGACCTCGCAGTATTTT. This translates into CASSMGTPTSQYF.

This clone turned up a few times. The CDR3 nucleotides read TGTGCCAGCACTCGGGGGTACACTGAAGCTTTCTTT. Translation gives CASTRGYTEAFF. The genes are TRBV7-9 and TRBJ1-1, with D possibly TRBD1 on 5 matching bases. CDR3 length: 12 amino acids. The germline gives CDR1 SEHNR, CDR2 FQNEAQ (reference sequence). Between the trimmed V and J ends, which lost 7 bases and 3 bases, there was a span of 9 bases.

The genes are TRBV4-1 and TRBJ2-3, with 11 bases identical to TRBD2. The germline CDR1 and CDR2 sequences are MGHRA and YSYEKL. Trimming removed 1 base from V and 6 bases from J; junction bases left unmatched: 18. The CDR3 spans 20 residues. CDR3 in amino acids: CASSQGTSGRGQTVSDTQYF. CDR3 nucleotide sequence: TGCGCCAGCAGCCAAGGAACTAGCGGGAGAGGACAAACAGTATCGGATACGCAGTATTTT.

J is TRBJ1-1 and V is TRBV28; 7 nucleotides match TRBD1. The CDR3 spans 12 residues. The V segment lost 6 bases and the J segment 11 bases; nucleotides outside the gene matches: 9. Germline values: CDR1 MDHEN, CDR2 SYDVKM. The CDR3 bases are TGTGCCAGCAGCCGACAGGGAACTGCCGCTTTCTTT. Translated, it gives CASSRQGTAAFF.

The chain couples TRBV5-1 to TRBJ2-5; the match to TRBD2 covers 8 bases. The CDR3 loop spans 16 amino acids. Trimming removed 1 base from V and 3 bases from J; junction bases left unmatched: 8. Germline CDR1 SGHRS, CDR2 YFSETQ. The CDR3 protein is CASSLQPAGDEETQYF. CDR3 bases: TGCGCCAGCAGCTTGCAGCCAGCGGGAGATGAAGAGACCCAGTACTTC.

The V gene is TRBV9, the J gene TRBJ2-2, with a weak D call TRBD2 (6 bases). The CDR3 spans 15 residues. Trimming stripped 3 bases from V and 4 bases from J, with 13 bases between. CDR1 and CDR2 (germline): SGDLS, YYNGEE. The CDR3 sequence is CASSDKRVSTGELFF. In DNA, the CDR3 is TGTGCCAGCAGCGACAAGCGGGTATCCACCGGGGAGCTGTTTTTT.

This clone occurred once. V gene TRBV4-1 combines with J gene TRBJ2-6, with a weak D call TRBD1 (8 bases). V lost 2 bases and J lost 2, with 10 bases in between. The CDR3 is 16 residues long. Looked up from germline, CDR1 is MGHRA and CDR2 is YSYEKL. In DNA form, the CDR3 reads TGCGCCAGCAGCCAAACAGGGGGGGCTGGGGCCAACGTCCTGACTTTC. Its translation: CASSQTGGAGANVLTF.

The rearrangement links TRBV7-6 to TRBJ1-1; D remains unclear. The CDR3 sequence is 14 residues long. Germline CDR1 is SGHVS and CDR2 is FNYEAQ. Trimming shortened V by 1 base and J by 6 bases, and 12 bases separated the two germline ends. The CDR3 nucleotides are TGTGCCAGCAGCTTAGGAACGAGTGGCTCTGAAGCTTTCTTT. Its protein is CASSLGTSGSEAFF.

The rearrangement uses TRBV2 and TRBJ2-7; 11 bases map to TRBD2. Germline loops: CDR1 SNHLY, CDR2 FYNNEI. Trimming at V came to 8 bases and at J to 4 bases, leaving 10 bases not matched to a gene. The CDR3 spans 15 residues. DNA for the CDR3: TGTGCCAGCCAAAGTACTAGCGGGAGTATTTACGAGCAGTACTTC. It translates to CASQSTSGSIYEQYF. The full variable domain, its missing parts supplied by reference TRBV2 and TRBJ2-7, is EPEVTQTPSHQVTQMGQEVILRCVPISNHLYFYWYRQILGQKVEFLVSFYNNEISEKSEIFDDQFSVERPDGSNFTLKIRSTKLEDSAMYFCASQSTSGSIYEQYFGPGTRLTVT.

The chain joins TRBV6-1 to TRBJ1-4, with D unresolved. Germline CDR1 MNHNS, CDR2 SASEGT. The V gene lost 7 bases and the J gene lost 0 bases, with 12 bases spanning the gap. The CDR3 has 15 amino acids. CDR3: CASTTIVATNEKLFF. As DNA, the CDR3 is TGTGCCAGCACCACGATAGTTGCAACTAATGAAAAACTGTTTTTT.

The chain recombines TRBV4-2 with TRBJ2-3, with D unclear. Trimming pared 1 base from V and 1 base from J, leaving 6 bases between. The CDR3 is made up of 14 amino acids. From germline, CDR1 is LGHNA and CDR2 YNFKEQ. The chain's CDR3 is CASSQGGGTDTQYF. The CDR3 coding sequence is TGTGCCAGCAGCCAAGGAGGAGGCACAGATACGCAGTATTTT.

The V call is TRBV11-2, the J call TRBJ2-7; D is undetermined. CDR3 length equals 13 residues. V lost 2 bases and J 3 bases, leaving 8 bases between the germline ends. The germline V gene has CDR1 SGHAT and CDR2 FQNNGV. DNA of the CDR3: TGTGCCAGCAGCTTAACACCCGACTACGAGCAGTACTTC. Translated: CASSLTPDYEQYF.

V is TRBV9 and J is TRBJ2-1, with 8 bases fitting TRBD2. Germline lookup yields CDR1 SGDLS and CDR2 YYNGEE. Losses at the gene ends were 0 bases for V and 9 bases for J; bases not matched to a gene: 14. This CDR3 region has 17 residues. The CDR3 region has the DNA TGTGCCAGCAGCGTAGGAGTGAGTGGGACTAGAGGATTTGAGCAGTTCTTC. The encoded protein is CASSVGVSGTRGFEQFF.

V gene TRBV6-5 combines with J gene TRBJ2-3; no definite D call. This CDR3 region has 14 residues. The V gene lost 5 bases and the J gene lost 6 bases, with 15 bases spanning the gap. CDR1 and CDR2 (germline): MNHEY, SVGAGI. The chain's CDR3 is CASSAEPSPDTQYF. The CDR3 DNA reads TGTGCCAGCAGTGCTGAGCCTAGTCCGGATACGCAGTATTTT.

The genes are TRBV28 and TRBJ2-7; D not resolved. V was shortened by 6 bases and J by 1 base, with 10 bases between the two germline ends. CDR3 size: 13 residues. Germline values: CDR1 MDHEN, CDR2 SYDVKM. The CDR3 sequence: CASRVSLSYEQYF. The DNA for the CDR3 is TGTGCCAGCAGGGTTTCGCTGTCCTACGAGCAGTACTTC. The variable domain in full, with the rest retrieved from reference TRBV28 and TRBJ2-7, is DVKVTQSSRYLVKRTGEKVFLECVQDMDHENMFWYRQDPGLGLRLIYFSYDVKMKEKGDIPEGYSVSREKKERFSLILESASTNQTSMYLCASRVSLSYEQYFGPGTRLTVT.

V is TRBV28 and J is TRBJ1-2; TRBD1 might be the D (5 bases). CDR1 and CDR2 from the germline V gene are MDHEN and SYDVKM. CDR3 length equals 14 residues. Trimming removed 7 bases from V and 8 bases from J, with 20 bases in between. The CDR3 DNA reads TGTGCCAGCACAAAACAGGCCTCCCCTGGGGGCTACACCTTC. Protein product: CASTKQASPGGYTF.

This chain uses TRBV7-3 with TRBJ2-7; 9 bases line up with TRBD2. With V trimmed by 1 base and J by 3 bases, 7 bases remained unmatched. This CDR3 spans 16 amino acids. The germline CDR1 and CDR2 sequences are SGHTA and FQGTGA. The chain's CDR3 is CASSLKASGTLYEQYF. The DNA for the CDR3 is TGTGCCAGCAGCTTAAAGGCTAGCGGGACTCTCTACGAGCAGTACTTC.